Described below is a single TCR beta chain sequence and its context. The antigen remains unidentified. TCRdb's copy holds only in-frame clones and misses some; the assay was immunoSEQ multiplex PCR. The sample comprises approximately 500,000 clones, approximately 95% of which are singletons, and roughly 0.06% rests with the top ten. The donors, all of them Caucasian adults, lived in Nashville, Tennessee. The CDR3 contains 16 residues. Unmatched junction bases numbered 4, after V lost 0 bases and J lost 1 base. The V gene's germline CDR1 is SGHRS and CDR2 YFSETQ. This sample is drawn from a study of shared clonotypes between healthy human individuals. Whole-study results and caveats: Only blood was sampled, and tissue TCR repertoires likely differ from blood ones. Rarefaction demonstrated incomplete sorted-subset sequencing despite large depth. As a rule, naive subsets had a larger estimated richness than memory subsets.

The chain employs TRBV5-1 and TRBJ2-1; 7 nucleotides agree with TRBD1. This clonotype originated in a woman in her thirties in good health. Sequencing input: naive CD4+ T cells sorted from blood. As for subset: CD45RA+ positively selected. CDR3 bases: TGCGCCAGCAGCTTGGTGGGGGACAGTTCCTACAATGAGCAGTTCTTC. This codes for CASSLVGDSSYNEQFF.